Listed below are T cell receptor beta chains from one sample, sequenced in a study of blood T cell repertoires in COVID-19. TCRdb's table, derived via immunoSEQ multiplex PCR, lists solely in-frame clones and lacks some. Of 95,000 to 120,000 clones in the sample, 81% were seen once. The sample taken for sequencing was peripheral blood. The origin of the receptors is a man aged 50 or older with acute or convalescent COVID-19. Each CDR3 is given with its conserved first and last residue. A D gene is named only where the DNA matches it firmly. Expanded clones get a size class; other rows say once, few or many, or leave the size out.

clone_size	v_call	cdr3_length	j_call	d_call	cdr3_nt	cdr3_aa
-	TRBV11-2	16	TRBJ2-3	-	TGTGCCAGCAGCTCCCTCGGGCACAGGGTAACAGATACGCAGTATTTT	CASSSLGHRVTDTQYF
-	TRBV14	11	TRBJ2-1	-	TGTGCCAGCAGCCCTCTTCATGAGCAGTTCTTC	CASSPLHEQFF
-	TRBV6-5	15	TRBJ1-5	-	TGTGCCAGCAGTTTAGGAGGGATAAGCAATCAGCCCCAGCATTTT	CASSLGGISNQPQHF
-	TRBV5-1	16	TRBJ1-1	TRBD1	TGCGCCAGCAGCTTGGCACAGGGGGCGGTGAACACTGAAGCTTTCTTT	CASSLAQGAVNTEAFF
-	TRBV28	14	TRBJ1-5	-	TGTGCCAGCACCCTACGGGGTTTTGGACAGCCCCAGCATTTT	CASTLRGFGQPQHF
-	TRBV9	16	TRBJ1-6	-	TGTGCCAGCAGCGTAGCTACTCCAGGGACAAGCGCACCCCTCCACTTT	CASSVATPGTSAPLHF
-	TRBV11-2	15	TRBJ1-5	-	TGTGCCAGCAGCCCCGACAGCCATAGCAATCAGCCCCAGCATTTT	CASSPDSHSNQPQHF
-	TRBV13	14	TRBJ2-5	TRBD1	TGTGCCAGCAGCCCCCGGGGCAGGGGGGAGACCCAGTACTTC	CASSPRGRGETQYF
-	TRBV6-5	15	TRBJ1-1	-	TGTGCCAGCAGTTACTCTGGCAGGGGAAACACTGAAGCTTTCTTT	CASSYSGRGNTEAFF
-	TRBV10-3	15	TRBJ1-6	TRBD1	TGTGCCATCAGTGAGAAGGGACAGAATAATTCACCCCTCCACTTT	CAISEKGQNNSPLHF
-	TRBV28	14	TRBJ1-2	-	TGTGCCAGCAGTTTATCTAGGGCGGGCTATGGCTACACCTTC	CASSLSRAGYGYTF
-	TRBV3-1/TRBV3-2	14	TRBJ2-5	TRBD2	TGTGCCAGCAGCCAATTAGCGGGGGGCCAGAATTTGTACTTC	CASSQLAGGQNLYF
-	TRBV5-1	16	TRBJ1-6	-	TGCGCCAGCAGCTTGGACGGTACTATCGTCAATTCACCCCTCCACTTT	CASSLDGTIVNSPLHF
-	TRBV30	15	TRBJ1-5	TRBD1	TGTGCCTGGAGTGTGGCCAGGGGGCTGGAACAGCCCCAGCATTTT	CAWSVARGLEQPQHF
-	TRBV10-3	11	TRBJ2-3	-	TGTGCCACCCAAAGCACAGATACGCAGTATTTT	CATQSTDTQYF
-	TRBV3-1/TRBV3-2	16	TRBJ2-1	TRBD1	TGTGCCAGCAGCCGGATACCGGGACAGGGGTACAATGAGCAGTTCTTC	CASSRIPGQGYNEQFF
-	TRBV28	14	TRBJ2-7	-	TGTGCCAGCAGCCTCCCAGGGGCTTTCTACGAGCAGTACTTC	CASSLPGAFYEQYF
once	TRBV18	12	TRBJ2-7	TRBD2	TGTGCCAGCTCACCCGCGGGGGGCGAGCAGTACTTC	CASSPAGGEQYF
-	TRBV6-1	14	TRBJ1-5	TRBD1	TGTGCCAGCAGCCTGGGACAGGGGAATCAGCCCCAGCATTTT	CASSLGQGNQPQHF
-	TRBV29-1	14	TRBJ1-1	TRBD1	TGCAGCGCCATAGGACAGGGACTGAACACTGAAGCTTTCTTT	CSAIGQGLNTEAFF
-	TRBV19	13	TRBJ1-1	TRBD1	TGTGCCAGTAGTCGGGGACAGGGGGGCGAAGCTTTCTTT	CASSRGQGGEAFF
once	TRBV24-1	18	TRBJ1-4	-	TGTGCCACCAGTGATTTGCTATTCCGGGGGGCAACTAATGAAAAACTGTTTTTT	CATSDLLFRGATNEKLFF
once	TRBV2	11	TRBJ1-2	-	TGTGCCAGCAGCGGACAGCGAGACTACACCTTC	CASSGQRDYTF
-	TRBV9	16	TRBJ2-3	TRBD2	TGTGCCAGCAGCCCTAAGGCACTAGCGGGGGGAGATACGCAGTATTTT	CASSPKALAGGDTQYF
-	TRBV9	15	TRBJ1-2	-	TGTGCCAGCAGCGTAGTTCCGATGAACTCCTATGGCTACACCTTC	CASSVVPMNSYGYTF
-	TRBV4-1	18	TRBJ2-3	TRBD2	TGCGCCAGCAGCCAAGAAACTAGCGGGGCATCTAGCACAGATACGCAGTATTTT	CASSQETSGASSTDTQYF
once	TRBV11-3	15	TRBJ2-3	TRBD1	TGTGCCAGCAGCCCCGGACAGGGGAAGACAGATACGCAGTATTTT	CASSPGQGKTDTQYF
few	TRBV29-1	14	TRBJ1-5	TRBD1	TGCAGCGTTGGGACAGGGAATAGCAATCAGCCCCAGCATTTT	CSVGTGNSNQPQHF
-	TRBV4-1	18	TRBJ2-1	TRBD2	TGCGCCAGCAGCCAAGTCCTTTTTGGGACTACCACCCTCGATGAGCAGTTCTTC	CASSQVLFGTTTLDEQFF
-	TRBV19	14	TRBJ1-5	TRBD1	TGTGCCAGTAGTGGACAGGGCCTCAATCAGCCCCAGCATTTT	CASSGQGLNQPQHF
-	TRBV6-5	14	TRBJ1-5	TRBD1	TGTGCCAGCAGGGACAGGGGTGGGAATCAGCCCCAGCATTTT	CASRDRGGNQPQHF
-	TRBV11-2	13	TRBJ2-7	-	TGTGCCAGCCGAGCCGGGGGGCGCAACGAGCAGTACTTC	CASRAGGRNEQYF